These 12 T cell receptor beta chains were sequenced from one sample in a study of cytotoxic CD8 clonotypes in ibrutinib-treated CLL. Produced via immunoSEQ multiplex PCR; TCRdb's table is partial and in-frame only. The repertoire holds about 130,000 clones, with 80% to 90% as singletons. Sequencing was performed on PBMCs, taken after 24 months of ibrutinib treatment. Every receptor here comes from a human donor with chronic lymphocytic leukemia.

J is TRBJ2-7 and V is TRBV18; D is unclear. The length of the CDR3 is 15 residues. CDR1 and CDR2 (germline): KGHSH, LQKENI. The V gene lost 3 bases and the J gene lost 0 bases, with 12 bases spanning the gap. The CDR3 sequence is CASSPRTVSSYEQYF. CDR3 DNA: TGTGCCAGCTCACCCCGGACCGTTAGCTCCTACGAGCAGTACTTC.

The chain is built from TRBV5-6 and TRBJ2-1, with 7 nucleotides matching TRBD1. The germline V gene has CDR1 SGHDT and CDR2 YYEEEE. V shed 0 bases, J shed 4 bases, and the junction held 7 bases outside the gene matches. This CDR3 region has 16 residues. The CDR3 here is CASSLGTGTEYNEQFF. The CDR3 DNA reads TGTGCCAGCAGCTTGGGGACCGGGACAGAATACAATGAGCAGTTCTTC. The full variable domain, in which reference TRBV5-6 and TRBJ2-1 provide the parts outside the CDR3, is DAGVTQSPTHLIKTRGQQVTLRCSPKSGHDTVSWYQQALGQGPQFIFQYYEEEERQRGNFPDRFSGHQFPNYSSELNVNALLLGDSALYLCASSLGTGTEYNEQFFGPGTRLTVL.

The chain employs TRBV5-4 and TRBJ1-6, with 9 bases matching TRBD1. The V gene end was trimmed by 4 bases and the J gene end by 9 bases; junction bases not matched to a gene: 14. The CDR3 has 17 residues. The germline V gene encodes CDR1 SGHNT and CDR2 YYREEE (reference sequence). DNA of the CDR3: TGTGCCAGCAGCGGGCGAGCCGGGACAGGGCTTGGTTCACCCCTCCACTTT. Translated, it gives CASSGRAGTGLGSPLHF.

This clone was picked up one time. The V call is TRBV2, the J call TRBJ2-7; maybe TRBD1 (6 bases). This CDR3 comprises 12 residues. Between the trimmed V and J ends, which lost 2 bases and 4 bases, there was a span of 6 bases. The germline CDR1 and CDR2 sequences are SNHLY and FYNNEI. CDR3 nucleotide sequence: TGTGCCAGCAGTGAACAGGGGTACGAGCAGTACTTC. This sequence encodes CASSEQGYEQYF.

This rearrangement joins TRBV11-3 to TRBJ1-2; D uncertain. The V end was cut by 5 bases, the J end by 8 bases, with 15 bases between. The CDR3 spans 13 residues. CDR1 and CDR2 (germline): SGHNT, YENEEA. CDR3 coding DNA: TGTGCCAGCAGCGACGGACCCGTTGGGGGCTACACCTTC. Its translation is CASSDGPVGGYTF.

The chain joins TRBV6-6 to TRBJ2-5; a possible D gene is TRBD1 (6 bases). This CDR3 has 15 residues. V gave up 6 bases and J gave up 5 bases, with 19 bases separating them. Germline V CDR1 and CDR2: MNHNY, SVGAGI (reference sequence). CDR3 loop: CASSTQGPRWETQYF. In DNA, the CDR3 is TGTGCCAGCAGCACACAGGGACCTAGGTGGGAGACCCAGTACTTC.

The chain carries TRBV27 and TRBJ2-7, with 15 bases aligning to TRBD2. This CDR3 region has 18 residues. Germline V gene sequence: CDR1 MNHEY, CDR2 SMNVEV (reference sequence). V was pared by 3 bases and J by 3 bases, with 9 bases of the junction left unmatched. In DNA form, the CDR3 reads TGTGCCAGCAGTTTTGCGCGGGGACTAGCGGGGGGACGCTACGAGCAGTACTTC. This codes for CASSFARGLAGGRYEQYF.

The chain combines TRBV10-3 with TRBJ1-1, with 8 bases matching TRBD1. Germline trimming cut 5 bases from V and 1 base from J; bases unmatched to any gene: 3. The CDR3 is 14 amino acids. CDR1 and CDR2 from the germline V gene are ENHRY and SYGVKD. The CDR3 region is CAISKDRGNTEAFF. CDR3 DNA sequence: TGTGCCATCAGTAAAGACAGGGGGAACACTGAAGCTTTCTTT.

The J gene is TRBJ1-6, the V gene TRBV10-3; D might be TRBD1 (6 bases). V lost 0 bases to trimming and J lost 6 bases, with 9 bases between them. The CDR3 is 15 residues long. Germline V gene lookup returns CDR1 ENHRY and CDR2 SYGVKD. The CDR3: CAISESKGGNSPLHF. The CDR3 DNA follows: TGTGCCATCAGTGAGTCGAAGGGGGGTAATTCACCCCTCCACTTT.

The V and J genes are TRBV6-6 and TRBJ1-5; D is unresolved. The germline V gene encodes CDR1 MNHNY and CDR2 SVGAGI (reference sequence). CDR3 size: 16 residues. The ends were cut back, 2 bases at V and 4 bases at J, with 15 bases in the middle. The CDR3 nucleotides read TGTGCCAGCAGTTACAGTAGCCGTTCGCGGAATCAGCCCCAGCATTTT. This encodes CASSYSSRSRNQPQHF.

CDR3 coding DNA: TGTGCCAGCAGTAGATCAGCAACTAACACCGGGGAGCTGTTTTTT. Its protein product is CASSRSATNTGELFF. The gene calls are TRBV27 and TRBJ2-2; D is ambiguous. Trimming took 5 bases from V and 2 from J, leaving 12 bases between them. The CDR3 runs 15 residues. CDR1 is MNHEY, CDR2 SMNVEV, per germline (reference sequence).

V gene TRBV9 combines with J gene TRBJ2-2, with 8 nucleotides matching TRBD2. V was clipped by 3 bases and J by 7 bases; unmatched bases: 5. The CDR3 runs 14 residues. The V gene's germline CDR1 is SGDLS and CDR2 YYNGEE. Here the CDR3 reads CASSELAAGGELFF. The CDR3 DNA sequence: TGTGCCAGCAGCGAACTAGCGGCGGGCGGGGAGCTGTTTTTT.